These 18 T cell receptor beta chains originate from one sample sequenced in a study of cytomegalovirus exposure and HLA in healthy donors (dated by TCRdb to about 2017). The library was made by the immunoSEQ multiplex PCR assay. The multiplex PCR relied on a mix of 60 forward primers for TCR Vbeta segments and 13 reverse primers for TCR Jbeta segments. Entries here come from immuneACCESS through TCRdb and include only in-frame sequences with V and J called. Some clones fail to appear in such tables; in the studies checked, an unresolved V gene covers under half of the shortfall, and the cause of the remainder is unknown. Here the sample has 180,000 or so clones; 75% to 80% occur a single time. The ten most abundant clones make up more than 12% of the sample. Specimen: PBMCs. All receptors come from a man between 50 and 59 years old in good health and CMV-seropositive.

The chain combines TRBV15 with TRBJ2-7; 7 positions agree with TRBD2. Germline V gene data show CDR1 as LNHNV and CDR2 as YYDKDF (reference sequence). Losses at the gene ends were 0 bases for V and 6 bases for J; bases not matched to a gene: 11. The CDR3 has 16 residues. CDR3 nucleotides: TGTGCCACCAGCAGAGAGGGAGGGTTCGGCCTCGGCGAGCAGTACGTC. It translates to CATSREGGFGLGEQYV.

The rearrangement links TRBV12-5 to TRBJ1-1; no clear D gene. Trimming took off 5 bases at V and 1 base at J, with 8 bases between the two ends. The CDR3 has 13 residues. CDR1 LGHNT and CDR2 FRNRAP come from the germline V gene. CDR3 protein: CASGHNRNTEAFF. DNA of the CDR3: TGTGCTAGTGGTCACAACAGGAACACTGAAGCTTTCTTT.

The CDR3 loop is CSSSGDRDEQYV. The CDR3 DNA follows: TGTTCCAGCAGCGGCGACAGGGACGAGCAGTACGTC. The rearrangement uses TRBV7-9 and TRBJ2-7, with TRBD1 identical over 7 bases. CDR3 size: 12 residues. Germline V gives CDR1 SEHNR, CDR2 FQNEAQ (reference sequence).

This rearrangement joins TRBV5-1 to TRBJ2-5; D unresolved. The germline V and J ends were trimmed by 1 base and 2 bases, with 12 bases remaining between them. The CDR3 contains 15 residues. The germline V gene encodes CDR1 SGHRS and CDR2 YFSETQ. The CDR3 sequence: CASSLLSVSQETQYF. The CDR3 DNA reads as TGCGCCAGCAGCTTGTTGTCAGTTTCTCAAGAGACCCAGTACTTC.

CDR3 nucleotide sequence: TGTGCCAGCATTACCAGGGTTGGAGCTTTCTTT. Translated: CASITRVGAFF. The V gene is TRBV28, the J gene TRBJ1-1; weak D call: TRBD1 (5 bases). V shed 7 bases and J shed 10 bases, with 13 bases lying between them. The CDR3 consists of 11 residues. Germline assignment: CDR1 MDHEN and CDR2 SYDVKM.

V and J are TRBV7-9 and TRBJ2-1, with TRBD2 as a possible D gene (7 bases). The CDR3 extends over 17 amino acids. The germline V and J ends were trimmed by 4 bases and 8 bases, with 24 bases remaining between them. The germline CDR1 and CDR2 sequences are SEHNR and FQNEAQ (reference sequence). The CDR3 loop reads CASSSPGLWGGMDEQFF. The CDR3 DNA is TGTGCCAGCAGCTCCCCCGGCCTGTGGGGGGGCATGGATGAGCAGTTCTTC.

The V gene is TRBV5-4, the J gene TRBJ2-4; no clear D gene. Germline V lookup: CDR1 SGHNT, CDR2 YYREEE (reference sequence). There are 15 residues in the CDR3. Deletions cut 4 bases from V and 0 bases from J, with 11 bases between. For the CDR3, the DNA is TGTGCCAGCAGCGAAACCCAGGTAGCCAAAAACATTCAGTACTTC. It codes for CASSETQVAKNIQYF.

Written as DNA, the CDR3 is TGTGCCAGCACCCTAGGGGACAGGGGCTATGGCTACACCTTC. Translated, it gives CASTLGDRGYGYTF. The chain combines TRBV2 with TRBJ1-2; the match to TRBD1 covers 10 bases. V lost 7 bases, J lost 4 bases, and 6 bases stayed unmatched. This CDR3 has 14 amino acids. The germline CDR1 and CDR2 sequences are SNHLY and FYNNEI.

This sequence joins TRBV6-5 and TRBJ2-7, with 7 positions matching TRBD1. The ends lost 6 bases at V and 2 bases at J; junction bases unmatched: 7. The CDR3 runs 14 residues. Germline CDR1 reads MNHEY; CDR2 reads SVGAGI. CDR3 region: CASRSVQGAYEQYV. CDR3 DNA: TGTGCCAGCAGATCGGTCCAGGGGGCCTACGAGCAGTACGTC.

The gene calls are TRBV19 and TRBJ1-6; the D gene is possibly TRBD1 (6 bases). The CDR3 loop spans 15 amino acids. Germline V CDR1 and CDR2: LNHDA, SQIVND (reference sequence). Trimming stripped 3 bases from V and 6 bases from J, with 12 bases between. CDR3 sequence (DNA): TGTGCCAGTAGTATCGGGGGGGGCATTAATTCACCCCTCCACTTT. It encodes CASSIGGGINSPLHF.

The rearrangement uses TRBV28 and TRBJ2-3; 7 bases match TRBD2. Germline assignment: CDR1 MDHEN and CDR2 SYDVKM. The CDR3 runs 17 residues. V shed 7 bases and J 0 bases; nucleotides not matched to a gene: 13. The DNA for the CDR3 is TGTGCCAGCATCAATTTACCCTTGCGGGGGAGCACAGATACGCAGTATTTT. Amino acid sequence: CASINLPLRGSTDTQYF.

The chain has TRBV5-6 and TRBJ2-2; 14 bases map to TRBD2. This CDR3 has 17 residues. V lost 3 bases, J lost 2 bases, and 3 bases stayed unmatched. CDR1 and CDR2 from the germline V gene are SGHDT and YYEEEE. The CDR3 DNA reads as TGTGCCAGCAGCTGGGGACTAGCGGGGGACAACACCGGGGAGCTGTTTTTT. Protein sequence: CASSWGLAGDNTGELFF.

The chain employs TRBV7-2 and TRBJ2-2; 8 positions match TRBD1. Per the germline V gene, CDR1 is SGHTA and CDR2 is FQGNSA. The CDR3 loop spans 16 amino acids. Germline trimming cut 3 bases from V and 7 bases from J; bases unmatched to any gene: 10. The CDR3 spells CASSFGGTGRIGELFF. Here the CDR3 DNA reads TGTGCCAGCAGCTTTGGCGGGACAGGCCGCATCGGGGAGCTGTTTTTT.

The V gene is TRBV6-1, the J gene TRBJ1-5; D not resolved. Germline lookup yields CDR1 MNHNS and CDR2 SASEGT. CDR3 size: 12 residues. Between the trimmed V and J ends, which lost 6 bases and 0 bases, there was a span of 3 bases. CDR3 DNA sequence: TGTGCCAGCAGCCATAGCAATCAGCCCCAGCATTTT. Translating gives CASSHSNQPQHF.

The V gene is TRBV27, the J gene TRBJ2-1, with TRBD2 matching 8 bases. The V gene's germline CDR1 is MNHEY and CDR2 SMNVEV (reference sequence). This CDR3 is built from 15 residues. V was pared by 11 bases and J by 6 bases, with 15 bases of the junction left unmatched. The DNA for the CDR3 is TGTGCCTCCAGGAGGCTTAGCGGGGCTTCCAATGAGCAGTTCTTC. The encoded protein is CASRRLSGASNEQFF.

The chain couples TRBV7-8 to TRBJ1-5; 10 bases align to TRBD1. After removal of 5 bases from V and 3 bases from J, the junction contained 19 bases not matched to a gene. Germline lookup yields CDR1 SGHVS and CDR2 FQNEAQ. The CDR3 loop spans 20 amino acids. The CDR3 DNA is TGTGCCAGCAGCCCTCTGAGGACAGGGGGATATCGACTAAACAATCAGCCCCAGCATTTT. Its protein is CASSPLRTGGYRLNNQPQHF.

The CDR3 spells CASSIRERSPLHF. As DNA, the CDR3 is TGTGCCAGTAGTATCAGGGAACGCTCACCCCTCCACTTT. V and J are TRBV19 and TRBJ1-6; D may be TRBD1 (5 bases). V was pared by 3 bases and J by 10 bases, with 10 bases between. CDR3 length: 13 amino acids. Germline-derived CDR1 and CDR2 are LNHDA and SQIVND (reference sequence).

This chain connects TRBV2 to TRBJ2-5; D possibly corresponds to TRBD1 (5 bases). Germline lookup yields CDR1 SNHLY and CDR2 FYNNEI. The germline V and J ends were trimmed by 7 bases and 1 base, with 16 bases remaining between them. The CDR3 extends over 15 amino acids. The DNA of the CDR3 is TGTGCCAGCACCCTCCCCGGGCAGGGCCAAGAGACCCAGTACTTC. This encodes CASTLPGQGQETQYF.